Given below is one T cell receptor (beta chain) in context. V was trimmed by 5 bases and J by 0 bases, leaving 8 bases between them. This CDR3 has 14 residues. Germline lookup yields CDR1 LNHDA and CDR2 SQIVND (reference sequence). This entry comes from a study of blood T cell repertoires in COVID-19. The data were produced by immunoSEQ multiplex PCR, yet TCRdb's version contains in-frame clones alone and is incomplete. The table has 350,000 to 400,000 clones, around nine tenths seen once; the top ten hold 1.2%. The TCR was taken from a woman under 30 who had recovered from COVID-19. The gene calls are TRBV19 and TRBJ1-3; the D is unclear. Sequencing was done on a sample of PBMCs or T cells enriched from blood (not recorded which). The CDR3 bases are TGTGCCAGTAGTTCAGGTGACTCTGGAAACACCATATATTTT. As protein: CASSSGDSGNTIYF.